The entry below gives a single T cell receptor beta chain sequence along with its context. It has no known antigen specificity. The sample holds no much larger clone one base away, and base qualities are not on file. The library came from RT-PCR. The reads were generated on an Illumina MiSeq. Using fastp at Q25 and MiXCR, TCRdb reprocessed the public reads and kept productive beta chains. For every CDR3 protein sequence, its rows merge into one entry that carries the most common genes and DNA. Here the sample has hundreds of thousands of distinct CDR3 sequences; about 14% occur a single time. The ten largest clonotypes hold about 3.9% of the sample. This entry is derived from a study (dated by TCRdb to 2015 to 2016). V is cut by 8 bases and J by 3 bases, and the space between the germline ends is 10 bases. The CDR3 sequence holds 12 residues, the cysteine and phenylalanine included. CDR3 DNA is the only sequence kept; it has 36 bases, read in frame from the first base. CDR1 and CDR2 are read off the germline V gene as MDHEN and SYDVKM.

The sequence joins TRBV28 to TRBJ1-2, with TRBD1 as a weak D call on 5 bases. This clonotype was obtained from a female donor in good health, serving as a healthy control. Sample: memory CD4+ T cells from blood. In nucleotides, the sequence is TGTGCCAGCGCTCCGGGGGACTATGGCTACACCTTC. This translates into CASAPGDYGYTF.